This T cell receptor beta chain comes out of a study of beta chain features in type 1 diabetes listed by TCRdb under 2018. Background on the whole study: No differences in mean age, gender distribution, total cell number or subset yield were found between patients and healthy donors. A total of 107,917,701 sorted cells were examined across all samples, and RNA yield correlated strongly with the number of cells per subset. The study compared TCRB repertoires of sorted circulating CD4+ T cell subsets between recently diagnosed type 1 diabetes patients and matched healthy donors. Naive and central memory subsets were obtained from all 30 or so donors, but regulatory and stem cell-like memory subsets were isolated from only 8 patients and 8 healthy donors.

The CDR3 sequence holds 14 residues, the cysteine and phenylalanine included. Kept here is only the CDR3 DNA, which spans 42 bases and is read in frame from base 1. At the junction V is shortened by 1 base and J by 2 bases, with 7 bases in between. CDR1 SNHLY and CDR2 FYNNEI were looked up in the germline V gene. Each donor gave one peripheral blood draw, roughly 110 mL on average, collected into heparinised tubes. Naive, central memory, regulatory and stem cell-like memory CD4+ T cells were sorted on a BD FACSAria II using a panel including CD45RO, CCR7, CD25, CD127, CD95 and CD27. Purity was above 95% for every sorted population. PBMCs were isolated immediately by Lymphoprep density gradient centrifugation and stained directly without culture. So that batch effects would be minimized, each experiment stained and sorted samples in pairs, pairing one healthy donor with one patient. The entire isolated RNA was reverse transcribed using the High Capacity cDNA Reverse Transcription Kit, and thus expressed TCRB transcripts were sequenced. Deep immunoSEQ sequencing was applied to naive, central memory and regulatory T cell samples, giving an average of roughly 3.5 million total reads per sample. Sorted cells were lysed in RLT buffer and RNA was extracted with DNase-treated RNeasy Micro or Mini kits, depending on cell number. Each cell subset was processed on its own to prevent cross-contamination, while patient and healthy donor samples were processed together. TCRB sequences were amplified from cDNA with the immunoSEQ multiplex PCR, producing 87-bp fragments spanning the CDR3 region. Amplicons were sequenced on the Illumina HiSeq platform. Concerning the study's data processing: PCR bias was corrected computationally using synthetic template baselines, and reads within Hamming distance 2 were collapsed, with unmergeable singletons discarded. Reads were aligned to IMGT to assign V, D and J genes, CDR3 length, and insertions or deletions at six rearrangement sites. Clonotype counts were normalized to sorted cell number within each subset before computing true diversity and Gini coefficients with the tcR R package. The overlap coefficient, calculated on TCRB nucleotide sequences, was used to measure repertoire sharing. This is the immuneACCESS table as TCRdb keeps it, with only in-frame sequences that have V and J called. A part of the clones is gone; compared with another copy, unresolved V genes explain less than half, and the rest is unexplained. The V and J calls and clone size were taken over from that table, and D and trimming were inferred from the DNA. Present in this sample are more than 150,000 clones, less than 9.5% of which were seen just once. Approximately 2.2% of the sample lies in the top ten.

The study at large found these results: Because the HLA sub-analyses included only small numbers of individuals, any influence of HLA type on TCRB rearrangement was left unresolved. Because cDNA was sequenced instead of genomic DNA, highly expressing activated cells could be over-represented, though the groups showed no difference in activation or CD3 levels. Patients with type 1 diabetes made fewer insertions and deleted more nucleotides at VDJ recombination sites, implying thymic rearrangement abnormalities. Shorter templates might have been favored by PCR, but patient and control samples were amplified and corrected together, so both groups would have been affected equally by any skew. Type 1 diabetes patients showed a moderate but significant shortening of TCRB CDR3 length in all four CD4+ subsets. The naive, central memory and regulatory TCRB repertoires appeared to resemble one another more closely among patients than among healthy donors.

With respect to this clone: Its antigen specificity is not known. Base qualities are not at hand, and no much larger clone is one base apart.

The sequence joins TRBV2 to TRBJ2-3, with a tentative D gene TRBD1 over 6 matching bases. This receptor was identified in a woman under 30 in good health. Material: central memory CD4+ T cells from blood. The CDR3 in this case is CASSEGGHTDTQYF. The nucleotide sequence is TGTGCCAGCAGTGAAGGGGGACACACAGATACGCAGTATTTT.